These 32 T cell receptor beta chains came from one sample sequenced in a study of blood T cell repertoires in COVID-19. Some clones are missing from TCRdb's copy, which holds only in-frame ones; the method was immunoSEQ multiplex PCR. The data contain 430,000 or so clones, about 87% of them seen just once; the ten biggest clones take up less than 0.95%. The material sequenced was peripheral blood. The receptors here all came from a man aged 18 to 29 with COVID-19, enrolled during active disease.

The V gene is TRBV29-1, the J gene TRBJ1-2; 8 positions match TRBD1. The CDR3 runs to 18 residues. Germline-derived CDR1 and CDR2 are SQVTM and ANQGSEA. J was trimmed by 4 bases and V by 0 bases; bases with no gene match: 16. The CDR3 nucleotides are TGCAGCGTTGAAGATCTTATCAGGGGGCGTTATGGCACCTATGGCTACACCTTC. Amino acids: CSVEDLIRGRYGTYGYTF.

For the CDR3, the DNA is TGTGCCAGCAGCTTAACGCCTAGCGGGCGGGCCGAGCAGTACTTC. Amino acid sequence: CASSLTPSGRAEQYF. The chain employs TRBV7-3 and TRBJ2-7, with 8 bases aligning to TRBD2. CDR3 length equals 15 residues. Unmatched junction bases numbered 7, after V lost 0 bases and J lost 6 bases. The germline CDR1 and CDR2 sequences are SGHTA and FQGTGA.

The chain employs TRBV6-5 and TRBJ2-1; 13 bases fit TRBD2. This CDR3 is 14 amino acids long. From germline, CDR1 is MNHEY and CDR2 SVGAGI. The junction had 3 bases not matched to a gene; V was cut back by 6 bases and J by 7 bases. In DNA, the CDR3 is TGTGCCAGCAGACCGGGACTAGCGGGGAATGAGCAGTTCTTC. Encoded protein: CASRPGLAGNEQFF.

The chain employs TRBV5-4 and TRBJ2-7; TRBD2 aligns across 7 bases. This CDR3 region has 16 residues. The V and J ends lost 4 bases and 2 bases, in that order; junction bases with no gene match: 12. From germline, CDR1 is SGHNT and CDR2 YYREEE (reference sequence). CDR3 nucleotide sequence: TGTGCCAGCAGCGAAATGGGGGGGGTGCGGACCTACGAGCAGTACTTC. This gives the protein CASSEMGGVRTYEQYF. Full variable domain (outside the CDR3, taken from reference TRBV5-4 and TRBJ2-7): ETGVTQSPTHLIKTRGQQVTLRCSSQSGHNTVSWYQQALGQGPQFIFQYYREEENGRGNFPPRFSGLQFPNYSSELNVNALELDDSALYLCASSEMGGVRTYEQYFGPGTRLTVT.

This chain uses TRBV5-1 with TRBJ1-1; D unresolved. V lost 0 bases and J lost 5, with 8 bases in between. Germline CDR1 SGHRS, CDR2 YFSETQ. CDR3 length: 13 residues. The DNA for the CDR3 is TGCGCCAGCAGCTTGGCCGGGAGGACTGAAGCTTTCTTT. Its protein is CASSLAGRTEAFF. The full variable domain, its missing parts supplied by reference TRBV5-1 and TRBJ1-1, is KAGVTQTPRYLIKTRGQQVTLSCSPISGHRSVSWYQQTPGQGLQFLFEYFSETQRNKGNFPGRFSGRQFSNSRSEMNVSTLELGDSALYLCASSLAGRTEAFFGQGTRLTVV.

The CDR3 reads CATSVGRGGEETQYF. Written as DNA, the CDR3 is TGTGCCACCTCGGTTGGGCGGGGTGGGGAAGAGACCCAGTACTTC. This rearrangement joins TRBV7-9 to TRBJ2-5, with D possibly TRBD2 on 6 matching bases. Germline CDR1 reads SEHNR; CDR2 reads FQNEAQ (reference sequence). The length of the CDR3 is 15 residues. V lost 10 bases and J lost 3, with 21 bases in between.

The chain combines TRBV2 with TRBJ2-2, with a tentative D call TRBD1 (5 bases). Trimming shortened V by 2 bases and J by 1 base, and 11 bases separated the two germline ends. Germline lookup yields CDR1 SNHLY and CDR2 FYNNEI. The CDR3 is made up of 16 amino acids. CDR3 nucleotide sequence: TGTGCCAGCAGTGAAAGGGGCAGGGAGAACACCGGGGAGCTGTTTTTT. Translated, it gives CASSERGRENTGELFF.

The rearrangement joins TRBV19 to TRBJ2-1; 7 bases match TRBD2. With V trimmed by 8 bases and J by 6 bases, 16 bases remained unmatched. Germline V gives CDR1 LNHDA, CDR2 SQIVND (reference sequence). This CDR3 is 16 amino acids long. The CDR3 DNA sequence: TGTGCCAGTCAACCGGGACTAAAGTTACTGAGCAATGAGCAGTTCTTC. Its translation is CASQPGLKLLSNEQFF.

This clone was seen only a few times. This rearrangement joins TRBV18 to TRBJ2-7, with 10 positions matching TRBD1. CDR1 is KGHSH, CDR2 LQKENI, per germline. There are 15 residues in the CDR3. Germline trimming cut 5 bases from V and 4 bases from J; bases unmatched to any gene: 8. The CDR3 bases are TGTGCCAGCTCAGCCCAGACAGGGGGCGAGTACGAGCAGTACTTC. This translates into CASSAQTGGEYEQYF.

This rearrangement joins TRBV6-5 to TRBJ2-3, with 10 bases fitting TRBD2. CDR1 is MNHEY and CDR2 is SVGAGI in the germline V gene. This CDR3 region has 15 residues. Losses at the gene ends were 2 bases for V and 4 bases for J; bases not matched to a gene: 3. The CDR3 sequence is CASSYAGTSADTQYF. CDR3 coding DNA: TGTGCCAGCAGTTACGCGGGGACTAGCGCAGATACGCAGTATTTT.

This sequence joins TRBV1 and TRBJ1-2; the table's D gene call, TRBD1, was not cross checked with the DNA. TRBV1 is shown as a pseudogene. The CDR3 runs to 13 residues. CDR3 residues: CTSSQKTGGGYTF. CDR3 sequence (DNA): TGCACCAGCAGCCAAAAGACAGGGGGTGGCTACACCTTC.

The chain recombines TRBV5-5 with TRBJ2-1; 10 bases match TRBD2. Germline-derived CDR1 and CDR2 are SGHKS and YYEKEE (reference sequence). The J segment lost 1 base and the V segment lost 5 bases, leaving 3 bases of the junction unmatched. The CDR3 sequence is 15 residues long. As DNA, the CDR3 is TGTGCCAGCAGACCTAGCGGGAGATCCTACAATGAGCAGTTCTTC. This encodes CASRPSGRSYNEQFF.

The chain employs TRBV5-1 and TRBJ2-7; 12 nucleotides align to TRBD2. There are 18 residues in the CDR3. Germline assignment: CDR1 SGHRS and CDR2 YFSETQ. With 1 base clipped from V and 2 bases from J, the junction kept 10 bases outside the gene matches. The CDR3, as DNA: TGCGCCAGCAGCTTGACGGCTAGCGGGAGGGAAGTGGCCTACGAGCAGTACTTC. It yields the protein CASSLTASGREVAYEQYF.

The V and J genes are TRBV18 and TRBJ2-7; D is undetermined. Germline values: CDR1 KGHSH, CDR2 LQKENI. This CDR3 is 13 amino acids long. Trimming shortened V by 6 bases and J by 3 bases, and 12 bases separated the two germline ends. As DNA, the CDR3 is TGTGCCAGCTCGCAAACACCTGGCTACGAGCAGTACTTC. This encodes CASSQTPGYEQYF.

The chain uses TRBV6-6 and TRBJ2-3; a weak D match, TRBD1 (5 bases). Deletions cut 2 bases from V and 2 bases from J, with 11 bases between. The CDR3 has 15 residues. Germline CDR1 reads MNHNY; CDR2 reads SVGAGI (reference sequence). Here the CDR3 DNA reads TGTGCCAGCAGTTACATGGGGCCATCCACAGATACGCAGTATTTT. Residues: CASSYMGPSTDTQYF.

The V gene is TRBV12-3 or TRBV12-4, the J gene TRBJ2-7, with 7 nucleotides matching TRBD1. Trimming cost V 2 bases and J 6 bases; bases outside gene matches: 4. The CDR3 runs 13 residues. In DNA form, the CDR3 reads TGTGCCAGCAGTTTATACAGGGGACGCGAGCAGTACTTC. It yields the protein CASSLYRGREQYF.

The genes are TRBV9 and TRBJ2-3; a weak D match, TRBD2 (6 bases). V was trimmed by 0 bases and J by 4 bases, leaving 12 bases between them. CDR1 and CDR2 (germline): SGDLS, YYNGEE. This CDR3 has 15 amino acids. CDR3 coding DNA: TGTGCCAGCAGCGTAGTAGCTAGCGACTCAGATACGCAGTATTTT. This sequence encodes CASSVVASDSDTQYF. Supplemented by reference TRBV9 and TRBJ2-3, the full variable domain reads DSGVTQTPKHLITATGQRVTLRCSPRSGDLSVYWYQQSLDQGLQFLIQYYNGEERAKGNILERFSAQQFPDLHSELNLSSLELGDSALYFCASSVVASDSDTQYFGPGTRLTVL.

The V and J genes are TRBV6-1 and TRBJ2-3; D may be TRBD2 (5 bases). In germline, CDR1 is MNHNS, CDR2 SASEGT. Deletions cut 0 bases from V and 5 bases from J, with 12 bases between. The length of the CDR3 is 15 residues. The CDR3 region is CASSEAPSRGDTQYF. DNA for the CDR3: TGTGCCAGCAGTGAAGCGCCTAGCCGTGGAGATACGCAGTATTTT.

The chain carries TRBV15 and TRBJ2-3, with a possible D match to TRBD2 (6 bases). Trimming took 4 bases from V and 1 from J, leaving 9 bases between them. Germline CDR1 is LNHNV and CDR2 is YYDKDF (reference sequence). There are 14 residues in the CDR3. In DNA, the CDR3 is TGTGCCACCAGCACGGGGACTGGCACAGATACGCAGTATTTT. Its translation: CATSTGTGTDTQYF.

The chain combines TRBV2 with TRBJ2-3; 16 bases are a match to TRBD2. The CDR3 contains 15 residues. V gave up 7 bases and J gave up 4 bases; unmatched junction bases: 2. The germline V gene encodes CDR1 SNHLY and CDR2 FYNNEI. In nucleotides, the CDR3 is TGTGCCAGCACGGGGACTAGCGGGGGGGCAGATACGCAGTATTTT. Residues: CASTGTSGGADTQYF.

This clone was picked up one time. This rearrangement joins TRBV9 to TRBJ2-7; 9 nucleotides align to TRBD1. J lost 0 bases, V lost 3 bases, and 4 bases had no gene match. The CDR3 contains 15 residues. In germline, CDR1 is SGDLS, CDR2 YYNGEE. The DNA for the CDR3 is TGTGCCAGCAGCGCCCGGGACAGGGACTCCTACGAGCAGTACTTC. It specifies CASSARDRDSYEQYF.

The chain employs TRBV5-4 and TRBJ2-3; 7 bases fit TRBD2. With V trimmed by 4 bases and J by 2 bases, 7 bases remained unmatched. The CDR3 runs to 15 residues. Germline V CDR1 and CDR2: SGHNT, YYREEE (reference sequence). CDR3 DNA sequence: TGTGCCAGCAGCCCGGCCGGGGGGTCCACAGATACGCAGTATTTT. This gives the protein CASSPAGGSTDTQYF.

V and J are TRBV12-3 or TRBV12-4 and TRBJ2-5; the D is unclear. There are 12 residues in the CDR3. Trimming removed 1 base at V and 7 bases at J, with 7 bases between. CDR3 in amino acids: CASSLGAPTQYF. The CDR3 coding sequence is TGTGCCAGCAGTTTAGGGGCCCCGACCCAGTACTTC.

This sequence joins TRBV15 and TRBJ1-5; D possibly corresponds to TRBD1 (5 bases). Trimming shortened V by 0 bases and J by 6 bases, and 12 bases separated the two germline ends. The length of the CDR3 is 15 residues. Germline CDR1 and CDR2: LNHNV and YYDKDF (reference sequence). CDR3 sequence: CATSRDRRGGQPQHF. The DNA of the CDR3 is TGTGCCACCAGCAGAGATAGAAGGGGAGGTCAGCCCCAGCATTTT.

The chain links TRBV5-1 to TRBJ1-3; D call uncertain. Germline V lookup: CDR1 SGHRS, CDR2 YFSETQ. Between the trimmed V and J ends, which lost 4 bases and 8 bases, there was a span of 13 bases. The CDR3 spans 13 residues. CDR3 loop: CASSISRQDTIYF. The CDR3 DNA follows: TGCGCCAGCAGCATCTCACGGCAGGACACCATATATTTT.

V and J are TRBV11-2 and TRBJ2-1, with TRBD1 matching over 11 bases. Germline-derived CDR1 and CDR2 are SGHAT and FQNNGV. Losses at the gene ends were 1 base for V and 3 bases for J; bases not matched to a gene: 8. The CDR3 has 18 amino acids. Here the CDR3 reads CASSLAGTGGRGYNEQFF. CDR3 coding DNA: TGTGCCAGCAGCTTAGCCGGGACAGGGGGTAGGGGCTACAATGAGCAGTTCTTC.

The chain uses TRBV18 and TRBJ1-1; possibly TRBD1 for D (6 bases). CDR3 length: 15 amino acids. V was cut by 5 bases and J by 1 base, with 14 bases left in between. CDR1 and CDR2 from the germline V gene are KGHSH and LQKENI. This CDR3 reads CASSALDSSNTEAFF. The DNA of the CDR3 is TGTGCCAGCTCAGCCCTGGACAGCTCGAACACTGAAGCTTTCTTT.

The chain couples TRBV7-8 to TRBJ2-7; the match to TRBD2 covers 7 bases. The V segment lost 1 base and the J segment 6 bases; nucleotides outside the gene matches: 3. The CDR3 has 13 amino acids. Germline V CDR1 and CDR2: SGHVS, FQNEAQ. The DNA for the CDR3 is TGTGCCAGCAGCTTAGTATCGGGAGGCGAGCAGTACTTC. Its translation is CASSLVSGGEQYF.

The rearrangement uses TRBV20-1 and TRBJ2-2, with TRBD2 matching 8 bases. Unmatched junction bases numbered 4, after V lost 5 bases and J lost 11 bases. The CDR3 totals 11 residues. Germline V gene lookup returns CDR1 DFQATT and CDR2 SNEGSKA (reference sequence). The CDR3 sequence: CSALGLAELFF. The CDR3 DNA sequence: TGCAGTGCTCTCGGACTAGCAGAGCTGTTTTTT.

V usage is TRBV6-5 and J usage is TRBJ2-2; TRBD2 matches at 12 bases. The CDR3 runs 15 residues. V lost 9 bases and J lost 4; bases outside the gene matches: 6. Germline V gene sequence: CDR1 MNHEY, CDR2 SVGAGI. The CDR3 loop reads CARDLAGGGTGELFF. In DNA, the CDR3 is TGTGCCAGGGATCTAGCGGGGGGGGGCACCGGGGAGCTGTTTTTT.

The chain joins TRBV5-1 to TRBJ2-7, with D unclear. In germline, CDR1 is SGHRS, CDR2 YFSETQ. The CDR3 runs to 15 residues. V lost 5 bases and J lost 6, with 21 bases in between. The CDR3 here is CASRQSGRSTGEQYF. CDR3 nucleotide sequence: TGCGCCAGCAGACAATCCGGCAGGTCCACTGGCGAGCAGTACTTC.

CDR3 coding DNA: TGTGCCAGCAGCCACCGACTAGCTCGGGCGGGGGCGAATGAGCAGTTCTTC. Translating it yields CASSHRLARAGANEQFF. This chain uses TRBV14 with TRBJ2-1, with D perhaps TRBD2 (7 bases). The length of the CDR3 is 17 residues. Trimming cost V 3 bases and J 7 bases, with 22 bases left between them. CDR1 and CDR2 from the germline V gene are SGHDN and FVKESK.